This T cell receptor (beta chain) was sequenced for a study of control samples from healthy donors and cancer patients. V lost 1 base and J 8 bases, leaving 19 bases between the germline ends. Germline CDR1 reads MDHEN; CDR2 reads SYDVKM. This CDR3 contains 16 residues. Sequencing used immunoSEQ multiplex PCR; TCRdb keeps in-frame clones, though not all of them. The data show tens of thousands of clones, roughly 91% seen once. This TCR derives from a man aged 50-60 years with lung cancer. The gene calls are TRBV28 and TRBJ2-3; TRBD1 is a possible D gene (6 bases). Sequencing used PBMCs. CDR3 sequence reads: CASSLSRGRGEGTQYF. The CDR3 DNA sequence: TGTGCCAGCAGTTTATCCAGGGGCAGGGGTGAGGGTACGCAGTATTTT. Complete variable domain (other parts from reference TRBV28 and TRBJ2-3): DVKVTQSSRYLVKRTGEKVFLECVQDMDHENMFWYRQDPGLGLRLIYFSYDVKMKEKGDIPEGYSVSREKKERFSLILESASTNQTSMYLCASSLSRGRGEGTQYFGPGTRLTVL.